Shown below are 30 T cell receptor beta chains from a single sample sequenced in a study of cytotoxic CD8 clonotypes in ibrutinib-treated CLL. Generated by immunoSEQ multiplex PCR, the TCRdb table keeps only in-frame clones and is missing some. The sample shows some 120,000 clones, around 84% of them seen only once. The sample here was PBMCs, taken after 24 months of ibrutinib treatment. The receptor source for this set is a human donor with chronic lymphocytic leukemia.

The V and J genes are TRBV19 and TRBJ2-3; D possibly corresponds to TRBD2 (5 bases). V was clipped by 5 bases and J by 2 bases, with 11 bases between them. This CDR3 is 14 amino acids long. The germline V gene has CDR1 LNHDA and CDR2 SQIVND (reference sequence). The CDR3 loop is CASSPGIHTDTQYF. The CDR3 DNA follows: TGTGCCAGTAGTCCGGGAATACACACAGATACGCAGTATTTT. The variable domain in full, completed from reference TRBV19 and TRBJ2-3, reads DGGITQSPKYLFRKEGQNVTLSCEQNLNHDAMYWYRQDPGQGLRLIYYSQIVNDFQKGDIAEGYSVSREKKESFPLTVTSAQKNPTAFYLCASSPGIHTDTQYFGPGTRLTVL.

Only one count was recorded for this clone. The chain is built from TRBV19 and TRBJ2-1, with 7 nucleotides matching TRBD1. Germline CDR1 reads LNHDA; CDR2 reads SQIVND (reference sequence). J was trimmed by 0 bases and V by 6 bases; bases with no gene match: 11. The CDR3 covers 17 residues. CDR3 nucleotides: TGTGCCAGTAGCTATTACGGACAGGTTCGCTCCTACAATGAGCAGTTCTTC. It yields the protein CASSYYGQVRSYNEQFF.

The gene calls are TRBV30 and TRBJ2-1, with 7 nucleotides matching TRBD2. CDR3 length: 15 residues. V gave up 7 bases and J gave up 5 bases; unmatched junction bases: 14. CDR1 is GTSNPN, CDR2 SVGIG, per germline (reference sequence). The DNA of the CDR3 is TGTGCCTCAAGGCGGGGCGGGGGTTCCCACAATGAGCAGTTCTTC. Its translation: CASRRGGGSHNEQFF. Full variable domain (remainder filled in from reference TRBV30 and TRBJ2-1): SQTIHQWPATLVQPVGSPLSLECTVEGTSNPNLYWYRQAAGRGLQLLFYSVGIGQISSEVPQNLSASRPQDRQFILSSKKLLLSDSGFYLCASRRGGGSHNEQFFGPGTRLTVL.

The chain recombines TRBV4-1 with TRBJ2-7; D remains ambiguous. CDR3 size: 13 residues. V lost 1 base, J lost 3 bases, and 7 bases lay in between. Per the germline V gene, CDR1 is MGHRA and CDR2 is YSYEKL. The CDR3 sequence is CASSQAVGYEQYF. The DNA of the CDR3 is TGCGCCAGCAGCCAAGCAGTGGGCTACGAGCAGTACTTC.

This clone was seen a few times. This chain joins TRBV6-6 and TRBJ2-7; 8 positions match TRBD1. This CDR3 has 16 amino acids. After removal of 6 bases from V and 6 bases from J, the junction contained 16 bases not matched to a gene. Germline loops: CDR1 MNHNY, CDR2 SVGAGI (reference sequence). The CDR3 protein is CASRNPGGGGEGEQYF. CDR3 DNA: TGTGCCAGCAGGAACCCAGGGGGCGGAGGGGAAGGCGAGCAGTACTTC.

The rearrangement links TRBV18 to TRBJ1-6; TRBD1 agrees at 9 bases. Per germline, CDR1 KGHSH and CDR2 LQKENI. The CDR3 covers 15 residues. J lost 6 bases, V lost 2 bases, and 2 bases had no gene match. As DNA, the CDR3 is TGTGCCAGCTCACCATCGGGACAGGGTAATTCACCCCTCCACTTT. This translates into CASSPSGQGNSPLHF.

The chain has TRBV7-9 and TRBJ2-1; D gene unclear. CDR1 and CDR2 from the germline V gene are SEHNR and FQNEAQ (reference sequence). CDR3 size: 13 residues. The V end was cut by 3 bases, the J end by 8 bases, with 11 bases between. The CDR3: CASSFAALDEQFF. The DNA of the CDR3 is TGTGCCAGCAGCTTTGCGGCCCTGGATGAGCAGTTCTTC.

The V and J genes are TRBV5-1 and TRBJ2-7, with D perhaps being TRBD1 or TRBD2 (5 bases each). V was cut by 1 base and J by 6 bases, with 8 bases left in between. In germline, CDR1 is SGHRS, CDR2 YFSETQ. The CDR3 runs 12 residues. The CDR3 bases are TGCGCCAGCAGCTTGTCAGGGACCGAGCAGTACTTC. This codes for CASSLSGTEQYF.

The CDR3 region is CASSAQDWGTNEKLFF. CDR3 sequence (DNA): TGTGCCAGCAGTGCCCAAGATTGGGGCACTAATGAAAAACTGTTTTTT. This chain joins TRBV6-1 and TRBJ1-4; D is perhaps TRBD1 (5 bases). The length of the CDR3 is 16 residues. Trimming removed 4 bases from V and 2 bases from J, with 14 bases in between. The germline V gene encodes CDR1 MNHNS and CDR2 SASEGT.

This chain links TRBV6-6 with TRBJ1-1, with unresolved D. V gave up 2 bases and J gave up 4 bases, with 11 bases separating them. CDR1 and CDR2 (germline): MNHNY, SVGAGI (reference sequence). CDR3 length equals 14 residues. For the CDR3, the DNA is TGTGCCAGCAGTTACGCGGGAGGCGGCACTGAAGCTTTCTTT. Translating it yields CASSYAGGGTEAFF.

V is TRBV27 and J is TRBJ1-4; D is unresolved. The V gene lost 4 bases and the J gene lost 8 bases, with 14 bases spanning the gap. CDR1 is MNHEY and CDR2 is SMNVEV in the germline V gene (reference sequence). This CDR3 comprises 14 residues. CDR3: CASSSGSYYEKLFF. CDR3 bases: TGTGCCAGCAGTTCGGGCAGCTATTACGAAAAACTGTTTTTT.

This clone was counted a single time. The same CDR3 is also encoded by other DNA sequences in this sample. The chain links TRBV5-4 to TRBJ2-5; tentatively, D is TRBD1 (6 bases). V was trimmed by 4 bases and J by 2 bases, leaving 9 bases between them. The CDR3 extends over 13 amino acids. Germline assignment: CDR1 SGHNT and CDR2 YYREEE (reference sequence). For the CDR3, the DNA is TGTGCCAGCAGCCGAACAGGGCAAGAGACCCAGTACTTC. This sequence encodes CASSRTGQETQYF. The full variable domain, completed using reference TRBV5-4 and TRBJ2-5, is ETGVTQSPTHLIKTRGQQVTLRCSSQSGHNTVSWYQQALGQGPQFIFQYYREEENGRGNFPPRFSGLQFPNYSSELNVNALELDDSALYLCASSRTGQETQYFGPGTRLLVL.

The rearrangement joins TRBV5-4 to TRBJ2-5, with D possibly matching TRBD1 (6 bases). The germline V gene has CDR1 SGHNT and CDR2 YYREEE (reference sequence). The CDR3 is 14 residues long. The V end lost 2 bases, the J end lost 3 bases, and 11 bases lay between the germline ends. This CDR3 is CASSLAGDEETQYF. In nucleotides, the CDR3 is TGTGCCAGCAGCTTAGCAGGGGACGAAGAGACCCAGTACTTC.

The chain joins TRBV7-9 to TRBJ1-2; tentatively, D is TRBD1 (6 bases). This CDR3 is built from 16 residues. The germline CDR1 and CDR2 sequences are SEHNR and FQNEAQ (reference sequence). Trimming shortened V by 5 bases and J by 3 bases, and 19 bases separated the two germline ends. In DNA form, the CDR3 reads TGTGCCAGCAGCCCGTGGGACACGGTCCCAGACTATGGCTACACCTTC. The encoded protein is CASSPWDTVPDYGYTF.

This chain uses TRBV6-1 with TRBJ1-3; TRBD1 agrees at 9 bases. After removal of 0 bases from V and 3 bases from J, the junction contained 3 bases not matched to a gene. This CDR3 comprises 16 residues. CDR1 is MNHNS and CDR2 is SASEGT in the germline V gene. CDR3 DNA: TGTGCCAGCAGTGAAGCAAGGACAGGGGTTGGAAACACCATATATTTT. Its protein is CASSEARTGVGNTIYF.

The rearrangement links TRBV30 to TRBJ2-2; D remains ambiguous. The V gene's germline CDR1 is GTSNPN and CDR2 SVGIG (reference sequence). V was trimmed by 4 bases and J by 2 bases, leaving 8 bases between them. CDR3 length: 13 residues. The CDR3 region has the DNA TGTGCCTGGATGGCAGCTAACACCGGGGAGCTGTTTTTT. It yields the protein CAWMAANTGELFF.

The chain recombines TRBV7-2 with TRBJ2-7; TRBD1 might be the D (5 bases). Germline V lookup: CDR1 SGHTA, CDR2 FQGNSA. The CDR3 consists of 15 residues. The ends were cut back, 1 base at V and 0 bases at J, with 10 bases in the middle. CDR3 region: CASSLVGVRSYEQYF. The CDR3 nucleotides read TGTGCCAGCAGCTTAGTAGGGGTACGCTCCTACGAGCAGTACTTC.

The chain has TRBV11-1 and TRBJ1-4, with 7 bases that match TRBD1. The germline CDR1 and CDR2 sequences are SGHAT and FQDESV (reference sequence). V lost 5 bases, J lost 4 bases, and 7 bases stayed unmatched. This CDR3 has 15 residues. The DNA of the CDR3 is TGTGCCAGCAGCGGCAGTGGACAGGTTAATGAAAAACTGTTTTTT. As protein: CASSGSGQVNEKLFF.

V usage is TRBV2 and J usage is TRBJ1-4; 9 nucleotides align to TRBD1. V lost 4 bases and J lost 0; bases outside the gene matches: 0. This CDR3 spans 15 amino acids. Germline V gene data show CDR1 as SNHLY and CDR2 as FYNNEI. The CDR3 loop reads CASSGQGATNEKLFF. CDR3 DNA: TGTGCCAGCAGTGGACAGGGGGCAACTAATGAAAAACTGTTTTTT.

The genes are TRBV15 and TRBJ2-5; tentatively, D is TRBD1 (6 bases). The ends were cut back, 6 bases at V and 4 bases at J, with 15 bases in the middle. The CDR3 loop spans 14 amino acids. Germline V gene data show CDR1 as LNHNV and CDR2 as YYDKDF (reference sequence). The CDR3 here is CATRPLGGIETQYF. As DNA, the CDR3 is TGTGCCACCAGGCCTCTAGGGGGTATAGAGACCCAGTACTTC.

The chain carries TRBV5-5 and TRBJ1-1, with D possibly matching TRBD1 (5 bases). Between the trimmed V and J ends, which lost 3 bases and 3 bases, there was a span of 12 bases. The CDR3 length is 14 residues. The germline V gene encodes CDR1 SGHKS and CDR2 YYEKEE (reference sequence). This CDR3 is CASSSVGGYTEAFF. Written as DNA, the CDR3 is TGTGCCAGCAGCTCAGTGGGGGGGTACACTGAAGCTTTCTTT. Full variable domain (outside the CDR3, taken from reference TRBV5-5 and TRBJ1-1): DAGVTQSPTHLIKTRGQQVTLRCSPISGHKSVSWYQQVLGQGPQFIFQYYEKEERGRGNFPDRFSARQFPNYSSELNVNALLLGDSALYLCASSSVGGYTEAFFGQGTRLTVV.

The V call is TRBV29-1, the J call TRBJ1-4; TRBD1 matches at 8 bases. CDR1 and CDR2 (germline): SQVTM, ANQGSEA. V lost 6 bases, J lost 7 bases, and 7 bases stayed unmatched. CDR3 length: 13 amino acids. CDR3 sequence: CSVIGQGGEKLFF. The CDR3 DNA follows: TGCAGCGTAATCGGACAGGGTGGTGAAAAACTGTTTTTT.

The chain carries TRBV5-1 and TRBJ1-6, with D perhaps TRBD1 (5 bases). The CDR3 covers 15 residues. V was cut by 3 bases and J by 8 bases, with 15 bases left in between. Germline CDR1 is SGHRS and CDR2 is YFSETQ. DNA for the CDR3: TGCGCCAGCAGCTCGGACATACCCGGGGATTCACCCCTCCACTTT. Its protein product is CASSSDIPGDSPLHF.

In its sample, this clone was seen once. The gene calls are TRBV30 and TRBJ2-2; D is possibly TRBD1 or TRBD2 (5 bases each). The V end was cut by 5 bases, the J end by 13 bases, with 11 bases between. The CDR3 spans 10 residues. Germline-derived CDR1 and CDR2 are GTSNPN and SVGIG (reference sequence). The CDR3 region has the DNA TGTGCCTGGTGGGGACGTGCGCTGTTTTTT. This encodes CAWWGRALFF.

On this clone itself: An end of the junction does not agree with germline; a read error may underlie this. The chain links TRBV5-1 to TRBJ2-7, with D possibly being TRBD1 (6 bases). CDR3 length equals 16 residues. The germline V gene encodes CDR1 SGHRS and CDR2 YFSETQ. The CDR3 reads CASSLAFDRFSHEQYF. CDR3 coding DNA: TGCGCCAGCAGCTTGGCTTTCGACAGGTTCTCCCACGAGCAGTACTTC.

The chain uses TRBV15 and TRBJ1-5; D not resolved. Germline V gene data show CDR1 as LNHNV and CDR2 as YYDKDF (reference sequence). This CDR3 region has 13 residues. V dropped 5 bases and J dropped 5 bases, with 10 bases sitting between them. The CDR3 DNA follows: TGTGCCACCAGCGTCCAAGATTATCAGCCCCAGCATTTT. As protein: CATSVQDYQPQHF.

The chain couples TRBV10-3 to TRBJ1-5, with TRBD1 as a possible D gene (5 bases). The CDR3 consists of 13 residues. V shed 3 bases and J shed 7 bases, with 10 bases lying between them. Germline V gives CDR1 ENHRY, CDR2 SYGVKD. The CDR3 region has the DNA TGTGCCATCAGTGACGGGGCAGGCCAGCCCCAGCATTTT. This gives the protein CAISDGAGQPQHF.

Note on this clone: Additional DNA sequences in this sample encode the identical CDR3. The chain carries TRBV9 and TRBJ2-5, with TRBD2 identical over 12 bases. CDR3 length: 16 residues. J was trimmed by 4 bases and V by 0 bases; bases with no gene match: 4. The germline V gene encodes CDR1 SGDLS and CDR2 YYNGEE. The CDR3 loop is CASSVVASGGAETQYF. The CDR3 bases are TGTGCCAGCAGCGTAGTGGCTAGCGGGGGGGCAGAGACCCAGTACTTC.

In this sample, this clone turned up a few times. V is TRBV7-6 and J is TRBJ1-2; 7 bases map to TRBD1. CDR3 length: 13 residues. Unmatched junction bases numbered 2, after V lost 5 bases and J lost 2 bases. Germline CDR1 and CDR2: SGHVS and FNYEAQ. CDR3 bases: TGTGCCAGCAGCCCACAGGGGAACTATGGCTACACCTTC. Translated: CASSPQGNYGYTF.

The chain uses TRBV5-6 and TRBJ1-1; perhaps TRBD1 as D (6 bases). This CDR3 contains 15 residues. Germline V gives CDR1 SGHDT, CDR2 YYEEEE. Trimming stripped 2 bases from V and 1 base from J, with 12 bases between. CDR3 amino acids: CASSFQGLANTEAFF. DNA of the CDR3: TGTGCCAGCAGCTTTCAGGGGTTGGCGAACACTGAAGCTTTCTTT.